This T cell receptor (beta chain) was retrieved from a study of blood T cell repertoires in COVID-19. Study as a whole: The study drew acute and convalescent COVID-19 samples from the United States, Italy and Spain.

In this sample, this clone turned up a few times. Some clones are missing from TCRdb's copy, which holds only in-frame ones; the method was immunoSEQ multiplex PCR. The table shows over 250,000 clones, with approximately 91% occurring only once. This CDR3 region has 16 residues. The ends were cut back, 3 bases at V and 3 bases at J, with 15 bases in the middle. The V gene's germline CDR1 is LGHDT and CDR2 YNNKEL (reference sequence). The specimen sequenced was peripheral blood. The chain uses TRBV3-1 (or the pseudogene TRBV3-2) and TRBJ2-4; TRBD1 might be the D (6 bases). This clonotype was obtained from a man over 45 with acute or convalescent COVID-19. CDR3: CASSQGAQLGKNIQYF. DNA for the CDR3: TGTGCCAGCAGCCAGGGGGCGCAGTTAGGCAAAAACATTCAGTACTTC.